This passage covers 16 T cell receptor beta chains from one sample sequenced in a study of blood T cell dynamics during melanoma immunotherapy. Sequencing was performed with immunoSEQ multiplex PCR; in TCRdb, only in-frame clones are kept and a portion is missing. In the table there are 20,000 to 25,000 clones, around 92% of which are singletons. Time point defined: pre-treatment baseline. This specimen was blood, taken from a patient treated with checkpoint blockade. These receptors were obtained from a human donor with melanoma.

This clone is a singleton in its sample. The chain has TRBV12-5 and TRBJ2-2, with 12 bases matching TRBD2. This CDR3 has 21 residues. Germline loops: CDR1 LGHNT, CDR2 FRNRAP. The ends lost 5 bases at V and 1 base at J; junction bases unmatched: 17. CDR3 DNA: TGTGCTAGTGGTCTTTTGCTCCCCGTACTAGCGGGAGGACAGAACACCGGGGAGCTGTTTTTT. Protein sequence: CASGLLLPVLAGGQNTGELFF.

The chain employs TRBV11-3 and TRBJ2-6, with D unclear. The CDR3 covers 15 residues. V lost 5 bases, J lost 2 bases, and 10 bases lay in between. The V gene's germline CDR1 is SGHNT and CDR2 YENEEA. CDR3 sequence (DNA): TGTGCCAGCAGCCCGCCAAGGACTGGGGCCAACGTCCTGACTTTC. This gives the protein CASSPPRTGANVLTF.

The rearrangement links TRBV15 to TRBJ2-7; 11 positions match TRBD1. The CDR3 is made up of 15 amino acids. CDR1 is LNHNV, CDR2 YYDKDF, per germline (reference sequence). Trimming at V came to 4 bases and at J to 4 bases, leaving 6 bases not matched to a gene. In nucleotides, the CDR3 is TGTGCCACCAGCACCTGGGGGACAGGGGGATACGAGCAGTACTTC. Its translation: CATSTWGTGGYEQYF.

J is TRBJ2-3 and V is TRBV6-5; TRBD2 aligns across 7 bases. The length of the CDR3 is 14 residues. CDR1 is MNHEY and CDR2 is SVGAGI in the germline V gene. The ends lost 8 bases at V and 0 bases at J; junction bases unmatched: 5. The chain's CDR3 is CASGRGGSTDTQYF. The CDR3 nucleotides are TGTGCCAGCGGGCGCGGGGGTAGCACAGATACGCAGTATTTT.

This clone was seen a single time. The chain is built from TRBV10-3 and TRBJ2-3; 7 nucleotides align to TRBD2. The ends lost 0 bases at V and 3 bases at J; junction bases unmatched: 3. CDR1 and CDR2 from the germline V gene are ENHRY and SYGVKD. The CDR3 is 15 residues long. CDR3 DNA: TGTGCCATCAGTGAGTCGGGCGGGGGAACAGATACGCAGTATTTT. Encoded protein: CAISESGGGTDTQYF.

V gene TRBV9 combines with J gene TRBJ2-1; D gene unclear. V gave up 0 bases and J gave up 7 bases, with 14 bases separating them. Germline CDR1 SGDLS, CDR2 YYNGEE. This CDR3 is built from 15 residues. CDR3 residues: CASSVGGRAGNEQFF. DNA of the CDR3: TGTGCCAGCAGCGTAGGAGGTCGGGCAGGAAATGAGCAGTTCTTC.

The chain couples TRBV9 to TRBJ2-1; D perhaps matches TRBD2 (7 bases). The CDR3 extends over 16 amino acids. Germline V gives CDR1 SGDLS, CDR2 YYNGEE. Trimming took off 4 bases at V and 3 bases at J, with 17 bases between the two ends. CDR3 region: CASSPGGGSGYNEQFF. The CDR3 DNA sequence: TGTGCCAGCAGCCCCGGGGGCGGGAGTGGCTACAATGAGCAGTTCTTC.

The chain has TRBV15 and TRBJ1-3; 8 bases align to TRBD1. This CDR3 spans 16 amino acids. Trimming took 1 base from V and 4 from J; bases not matched to a gene: 6. The V gene's germline CDR1 is LNHNV and CDR2 YYDKDF (reference sequence). This CDR3 is CATSRVQGAGGNTIYF. The DNA for the CDR3 is TGTGCCACCAGCAGAGTGCAGGGGGCGGGAGGAAACACCATATATTTT.

The chain uses TRBV11-3 and TRBJ2-7, with 9 bases matching TRBD1. The CDR3 totals 14 residues. Germline lookup yields CDR1 SGHNT and CDR2 YENEEA. With V trimmed by 4 bases and J by 2 bases, 3 bases remained unmatched. Here the CDR3 reads CASSYGTGTYEQYF. CDR3 nucleotide sequence: TGTGCCAGCAGCTACGGGACAGGGACCTACGAGCAGTACTTC. Full variable domain (missing parts from reference TRBV11-3 and TRBJ2-7): EAGVVQSPRYKIIEKKQPVAFWCNPISGHNTLYWYLQNLGQGPELLIRYENEEAVDDSQLPKDRFSAERLKGVDSTLKIQPAELGDSAVYLCASSYGTGTYEQYFGPGTRLTVT.

The rearrangement links TRBV2 to TRBJ2-1; 7 bases align to TRBD2. The CDR3 has 15 amino acids. CDR1 is SNHLY and CDR2 is FYNNEI in the germline V gene. V shed 1 base, J shed 6 bases, and the junction held 6 bases outside the gene matches. CDR3 amino acids: CASSEVRTRANEQFF. DNA of the CDR3: TGTGCCAGCAGTGAAGTCAGGACTAGGGCCAATGAGCAGTTCTTC.

The gene calls are TRBV11-1 and TRBJ2-3, with TRBD2 as a possible D gene (5 bases). The CDR3 contains 14 residues. Trimming removed 7 bases from V and 3 bases from J, with 14 bases in between. CDR1 SGHAT and CDR2 FQDESV come from the germline V gene (reference sequence). CDR3 nucleotide sequence: TGTGCCAGCACGACCCCCGGGAAGACAGATACGCAGTATTTT. Translated: CASTTPGKTDTQYF.

The chain employs TRBV6-1 and TRBJ1-1, with D unclear. The CDR3 sequence is 13 residues long. V shed 4 bases and J shed 7 bases, with 13 bases lying between them. CDR1 is MNHNS, CDR2 SASEGT, per germline. The CDR3 reads CASSVQEIGEAFF. CDR3 bases: TGTGCCAGCAGTGTACAAGAAATCGGTGAAGCTTTCTTT.

The gene calls are TRBV28 and TRBJ1-3; D is undetermined. Germline CDR1 MDHEN, CDR2 SYDVKM. The CDR3 spans 14 residues. The V gene lost 5 bases and the J gene lost 4 bases, with 12 bases spanning the gap. Here the CDR3 reads CASSVGTTGNTIYF. The DNA for the CDR3 is TGTGCCAGCAGTGTAGGTACGACGGGAAACACCATATATTTT.

The chain carries TRBV5-1 and TRBJ1-6; D possibly corresponds to TRBD1 (6 bases). The germline gives CDR1 SGHRS, CDR2 YFSETQ. V was cut by 2 bases and J by 5 bases, with 26 bases left in between. The CDR3 has 20 amino acids. The CDR3: CASSFGLLTPDRTDNSPLHF. CDR3 sequence (DNA): TGCGCCAGCAGCTTCGGACTCCTAACGCCGGACAGAACGGATAATTCACCCCTCCACTTT.

The rearrangement links TRBV2 to TRBJ2-7; maybe TRBD2 (6 bases). Germline values: CDR1 SNHLY, CDR2 FYNNEI. Trimming took 6 bases from V and 4 from J, leaving 19 bases between them. The CDR3 covers 15 residues. In DNA, the CDR3 is TGTGCCAGCAGGCGGGACTCCTCACCTCCTTACGAGCAGTACTTC. Translated: CASRRDSSPPYEQYF.

V usage is TRBV5-1 and J usage is TRBJ1-5; 9 positions agree with TRBD1. Germline values: CDR1 SGHRS, CDR2 YFSETQ. Trimming at V came to 6 bases and at J to 2 bases, leaving 6 bases not matched to a gene. The CDR3 consists of 15 residues. This CDR3 is CASTTGGHGNQPQHF. CDR3 nucleotide sequence: TGCGCCAGCACCACAGGGGGCCATGGCAATCAGCCCCAGCATTTT.